Following are 32 T cell receptor beta chains from one sample sequenced in a study of Graves' ophthalmopathy and Graves' hyperthyroidism listed by TCRdb under 2018. The sample was run on an Illumina HiSeq 2000. For repertoire sequencing, the TCR beta CDR3 regions were amplified from RNA transcripts. The first round of RT-PCR was done with HTBI primers and the Qiagen OneStep RT-PCR kit, and was followed by a second round of multiplex PCR, then size selection and purification. Clones were called with MiXCR by TCRdb after fastp trimmed the public reads at Q25, and only in-frame beta chains were retained. A single entry per CDR3 protein holds the most common genes and DNA from its merged rows. The sample table contains about 400,000 distinct CDR3 sequences; only one count was recorded for about 17% of them. The top ten hold about 1.4% of the sample. The specimen sequenced was peripheral blood. Receptors originate from a woman under 30 with Graves' ophthalmopathy. Donor details come from another sample of the same person, matched by shared clones.

This clonotype came up many times. The junction departs from the called germline gene at one end, perhaps through a read error. V usage is TRBV15 and J usage is TRBJ1-6; tentatively, D is TRBD1 (5 bases). Germline V gene sequence: CDR1 LNHNV, CDR2 YYDKDF (reference sequence). This CDR3 is 18 amino acids long. CDR3 nucleotide sequence: TGTGCCACCAGCGGAGAGAGGGGAGTTCCCGCCTATAATTCACCCCTCCACTTT. This gives the protein CATSGERGVPAYNSPLHF.

CDR3 sequence reads: CASSVEGFTAKNIQYF. The CDR3 DNA reads TGTGCCAGCAGCGTAGAGGGGTTTACGGCCAAAAACATTCAGTACTTC. V gene TRBV9 combines with J gene TRBJ2-4, with a weak D call TRBD1 (5 bases). Per germline, CDR1 SGDLS and CDR2 YYNGEE. The CDR3 consists of 16 residues. The V end lost 0 bases, the J end lost 1 base, and 11 bases lay between the germline ends.

Many counts were recorded for this clonotype. The chain links TRBV7-2 to TRBJ1-1; D might be TRBD1 (5 bases). Germline CDR1 is SGHTA and CDR2 is FQGNSA. Trimming took off 6 bases at V and 1 base at J, with 9 bases between the two ends. This CDR3 spans 13 amino acids. CDR3 protein: CASRSTGNTEAFF. In DNA form, the CDR3 reads TGTGCCAGCAGATCCACAGGGAACACTGAAGCTTTCTTT.

The chain combines TRBV20-1 with TRBJ2-7, with D tentatively TRBD2 (5 bases). CDR3 length: 14 amino acids. Trimming removed 6 bases at V and 6 bases at J, with 21 bases between. Germline V lookup: CDR1 DFQATT, CDR2 SNEGSKA (reference sequence). The CDR3: CSAPEGPMYSEQYF. In DNA, the CDR3 is TGCAGTGCCCCCGAGGGCCCGATGTACAGCGAGCAGTACTTC.

The rearrangement joins TRBV24-1 to TRBJ2-5, with D possibly TRBD2 on 5 matching bases. V dropped 0 bases and J dropped 2 bases, with 12 bases sitting between them. The CDR3 consists of 16 residues. The germline CDR1 and CDR2 sequences are KGHDR and SFDVKD. CDR3 bases: TGTGCCACCAGTGATTTGGATTCCGGGGTACAAGAGACCCAGTACTTC. Translating it yields CATSDLDSGVQETQYF.

This clonotype was seen at least ten times. The chain has TRBV2 and TRBJ1-1; D is perhaps TRBD1 (6 bases). CDR1 SNHLY and CDR2 FYNNEI come from the germline V gene. The CDR3 has 15 amino acids. Trimming cost V 1 base and J 4 bases, with 13 bases left between them. The CDR3 sequence is CASSEDRQGTTEAFF. In DNA form, the CDR3 reads TGTGCCAGCAGTGAAGATCGGCAGGGGACCACTGAAGCTTTCTTT. Combining the CDR3 with reference TRBV2 and TRBJ1-1 gives the whole variable domain EPEVTQTPSHQVTQMGQEVILRCVPISNHLYFYWYRQILGQKVEFLVSFYNNEISEKSEIFDDQFSVERPDGSNFTLKIRSTKLEDSAMYFCASSEDRQGTTEAFFGQGTRLTVV.

This clonotype was observed many times. V gene TRBV12-3 or TRBV12-4 combines with J gene TRBJ1-2; the match to TRBD1 covers 9 bases. The V gene end was trimmed by 2 bases and the J gene end by 7 bases; junction bases not matched to a gene: 8. The CDR3 is 15 residues long. The CDR3 sequence: CASSLKGTGNRGYTF. In nucleotides, the CDR3 is TGTGCCAGCAGTTTAAAAGGGACAGGGAACCGTGGCTACACCTTC.

This clonotype was seen repeatedly, ten times or more. The chain links TRBV27 to TRBJ1-2; D remains unclear. The CDR3 consists of 16 residues. Germline V gene data show CDR1 as MNHEY and CDR2 as SMNVEV (reference sequence). Trimming stripped 6 bases from V and 4 bases from J, with 21 bases between. DNA of the CDR3: TGTGCCAGCAGCCCCGTAGTTTCTAGCAGCGTCTATGGCTACACCTTC. It is translated as CASSPVVSSSVYGYTF.

This clonotype has at least ten counts. The rearrangement joins TRBV28 to TRBJ1-5; D unresolved. The CDR3 length is 11 residues. Germline assignment: CDR1 MDHEN and CDR2 SYDVKM. V dropped 6 bases and J dropped 9 bases, with 9 bases sitting between them. CDR3 nucleotide sequence: TGTGCCAGCAGCCTTCCCGGGCCCCAGCATTTT. Translated, it gives CASSLPGPQHF.

This clonotype came up many times. The J gene is TRBJ2-5, the V gene TRBV28; 11 nucleotides align to TRBD2. CDR3 length equals 15 residues. In germline, CDR1 is MDHEN, CDR2 SYDVKM. Trimming at V came to 3 bases and at J to 2 bases, leaving 2 bases not matched to a gene. CDR3 DNA: TGTGCCAGCAGTTTGACTAGCGGGGCTCAAGAGACCCAGTACTTC. Its protein product is CASSLTSGAQETQYF.

Many counts were recorded for this clonotype. V usage is TRBV6-5 and J usage is TRBJ2-7; D is possibly TRBD2 (6 bases). This CDR3 contains 15 residues. The germline V and J ends were trimmed by 8 bases and 0 bases, with 17 bases remaining between them. CDR1 and CDR2 (germline): MNHEY, SVGAGI. CDR3 sequence: CASRPPGLTSYEQYF. The CDR3 nucleotides are TGTGCCAGCCGACCTCCGGGACTTACCTCCTACGAGCAGTACTTC.

This clonotype was counted ten times or more. V gene TRBV2 combines with J gene TRBJ1-1; a weak D match, TRBD1 (5 bases). Per germline, CDR1 SNHLY and CDR2 FYNNEI. Trimming left V 2 bases short and J 5 bases short, with 9 bases between. The CDR3 runs 13 residues. The CDR3 bases are TGTGCCAGCAGTGAATCTCGGGGGACTGAAGCTTTCTTT. This encodes CASSESRGTEAFF. The variable domain in full, with the rest retrieved from reference TRBV2 and TRBJ1-1, is EPEVTQTPSHQVTQMGQEVILRCVPISNHLYFYWYRQILGQKVEFLVSFYNNEISEKSEIFDDQFSVERPDGSNFTLKIRSTKLEDSAMYFCASSESRGTEAFFGQGTRLTVV.

This rearrangement joins TRBV28 to TRBJ2-7; D may be TRBD2 (6 bases). Trimming cost V 4 bases and J 2 bases, with 18 bases left between them. The CDR3 is 16 amino acids. Germline V gene sequence: CDR1 MDHEN, CDR2 SYDVKM. The CDR3 loop reads CASSWSSGLITYEQYF. For the CDR3, the DNA is TGTGCCAGCAGTTGGTCGAGCGGGCTAATAACCTACGAGCAGTACTTC. Together with reference TRBV28 and TRBJ2-7, the CDR3 gives the full variable domain: DVKVTQSSRYLVKRTGEKVFLECVQDMDHENMFWYRQDPGLGLRLIYFSYDVKMKEKGDIPEGYSVSREKKERFSLILESASTNQTSMYLCASSWSSGLITYEQYFGPGTRLTVT.

This clonotype was seen many times. V gene TRBV29-1 combines with J gene TRBJ2-5; D is undetermined. V was clipped by 3 bases and J by 5 bases, with 7 bases between them. Germline values: CDR1 SQVTM, CDR2 ANQGSEA. This CDR3 spans 11 amino acids. The CDR3: CSVEREETQYF. The CDR3 coding sequence is TGCAGCGTTGAGCGCGAGGAGACCCAGTACTTC.

This clonotype occurred a few times. The V gene is TRBV19, the J gene TRBJ1-6; TRBD1 agrees at 8 bases. Losses at the gene ends were 6 bases for V and 10 bases for J; bases not matched to a gene: 8. This CDR3 comprises 14 residues. CDR1 and CDR2 from the germline V gene are LNHDA and SQIVND (reference sequence). The CDR3 loop is CASSRGQESSPLHF. The DNA of the CDR3 is TGTGCCAGTAGCCGGGGACAGGAAAGCTCACCCCTCCACTTT.

This clonotype was detected ten times or more. The V call is TRBV2, the J call TRBJ1-1; D gene uncertain. Deletions cut 5 bases from V and 1 base from J, with 11 bases between. CDR1 is SNHLY, CDR2 FYNNEI, per germline. The CDR3 consists of 14 residues. CDR3 DNA sequence: TGTGCCAGCAGTTCTTGGACCGAGAACACTGAAGCTTTCTTT. It translates to CASSSWTENTEAFF.

This clonotype has ten or more counts. The chain carries TRBV3-1 and TRBJ1-2; no reliable D call. From germline, CDR1 is LGHDT and CDR2 YNNKEL (reference sequence). With 4 bases removed from V and 2 bases from J, the gap between germline ends came to 5 bases. The length of the CDR3 is 12 residues. CDR3 sequence: CASSLDNYGYTF. CDR3 in DNA: TGTGCCAGCAGCCTCGACAACTATGGCTACACCTTC.

This clonotype was seen repeatedly, ten times or more. The J gene is TRBJ1-6, the V gene TRBV10-1; D gene uncertain. The ends were cut back, 3 bases at V and 8 bases at J, with 11 bases in the middle. CDR1 and CDR2 from the germline V gene are WNHNN and SYGVQD (reference sequence). This CDR3 is built from 14 residues. CDR3: CASSDPGKDSPLHF. The CDR3 coding sequence is TGCGCCAGCAGTGACCCGGGGAAGGATTCACCCCTCCACTTT.

This clonotype showed up many times. The V and J genes are TRBV12-3 or TRBV12-4 and TRBJ1-5; D not resolved. CDR3 length: 14 amino acids. The V end lost 0 bases, the J end lost 3 bases, and 6 bases lay between the germline ends. The CDR3, as DNA: TGTGCCAGCAGTTTAGCGGCGAACAATCAGCCCCAGCATTTT. Amino acids: CASSLAANNQPQHF.

The table lists this clonotype with many counts. The chain is built from TRBV7-2 and TRBJ1-6; weak D call: TRBD1 (5 bases). This CDR3 is 16 amino acids long. V lost 1 base, J lost 9 bases, and 16 bases lay in between. CDR1 is SGHTA and CDR2 is FQGNSA in the germline V gene. The CDR3 bases are TGTGCCAGCAGCTTAGGAGGGGCCGGTATGGGTTCACCCCTCCACTTT. Its translation is CASSLGGAGMGSPLHF.

The CDR3 protein is CASTNPQVYDGYTF. DNA of the CDR3: TGTGCCAGCACTAACCCCCAGGTTTACGATGGCTACACCTTC. The rearrangement uses TRBV6-1 and TRBJ1-2; D ambiguous. The CDR3 totals 14 residues. Per germline, CDR1 MNHNS and CDR2 SASEGT. Between the trimmed V and J ends, which lost 7 bases and 6 bases, there was a span of 18 bases.

This clonotype was detected ten times or more. The chain joins TRBV6-5 to TRBJ1-1; perhaps TRBD1 as D (5 bases). Germline V gene data show CDR1 as MNHEY and CDR2 as SVGAGI. Trimming removed 2 bases from V and 1 base from J, with 11 bases in between. The CDR3 is made up of 15 amino acids. The CDR3 DNA is TGTGCCAGCAGTTACGGGGCAGGGCCGAACACTGAAGCTTTCTTT. This gives the protein CASSYGAGPNTEAFF.

Many counts were recorded for this clonotype. The chain links TRBV6-1 to TRBJ2-5; tentatively, D is TRBD1 (6 bases). Trimming took off 5 bases at V and 7 bases at J, with 11 bases between the two ends. The CDR3 totals 12 residues. Germline-derived CDR1 and CDR2 are MNHNS and SASEGT. CDR3 nucleotide sequence: TGTGCCAGCAGTCAGCTAGGGGGGACCCAGTACTTC. This encodes CASSQLGGTQYF.

This clonotype showed up many times. The J gene is TRBJ1-6, the V gene TRBV19; D might be TRBD1 (6 bases). Germline V gene sequence: CDR1 LNHDA, CDR2 SQIVND (reference sequence). Trimming pared 8 bases from V and 3 bases from J, leaving 20 bases between. This CDR3 is built from 17 residues. CDR3 sequence reads: CASSRDKALFYNSPLHF. CDR3 coding DNA: TGTGCCAGTTCCCGGGACAAGGCCCTTTTCTATAATTCACCCCTCCACTTT.

This clonotype came up many times. As the CDR3 is not closed by the conserved phenylalanine or tryptophan, this likely results from a read error. The rearrangement joins TRBV7-9 to TRBJ2-7; TRBD1 matches at 8 bases. The CDR3 covers 15 residues. Germline CDR1 is SEHNR and CDR2 is FQNEAQ (reference sequence). The CDR3 here is CANSATGARIYEQYL. The CDR3, as DNA: TGTGCCAACAGCGCGACAGGGGCCCGAATTTACGAGCAGTACCTC.

CDR3 sequence reads: CASRLFPGPANTGELFF. CDR3 sequence (DNA): TGTGCCAGCAGACTCTTCCCGGGCCCCGCGAACACCGGGGAGCTGTTTTTT. V gene TRBV6-1 combines with J gene TRBJ2-2; no clear D. Germline V CDR1 and CDR2: MNHNS, SASEGT. Trimming shortened V by 6 bases and J by 0 bases, and 17 bases separated the two germline ends. The CDR3 totals 17 residues.

The rearrangement links TRBV5-1 to TRBJ2-7, with D perhaps matching TRBD2 (6 bases). The germline V gene encodes CDR1 SGHRS and CDR2 YFSETQ. CDR3 length: 15 residues. V lost 3 bases, J lost 3 bases, and 16 bases lay in between. CDR3 DNA sequence: TGCGCCAGCAGCTCCTTCTGGGGACTTCTCTACGAGCAGTACTTC. Translation gives CASSSFWGLLYEQYF.

This clonotype was detected ten times or more. The chain has TRBV28 and TRBJ1-2; no clear D gene. This CDR3 comprises 14 residues. V was pared by 4 bases and J by 4 bases, with 13 bases between. Germline CDR1 MDHEN, CDR2 SYDVKM. The CDR3, as DNA: TGTGCCAGCAGTTCCAATTTTGAGGGCTATGGCTACACCTTC. Encoded protein: CASSSNFEGYGYTF.

Ten or more counts support this clonotype. The rearrangement uses TRBV28 and TRBJ2-5, with TRBD1 matching 8 bases. V lost 4 bases and J lost 4; bases outside the gene matches: 14. In germline, CDR1 is MDHEN, CDR2 SYDVKM. The CDR3 extends over 17 amino acids. The CDR3 protein is CASSSRPMTGVGETQYF. In nucleotides, the CDR3 is TGTGCCAGCAGTTCCCGGCCGATGACAGGGGTCGGAGAGACCCAGTACTTC.

This clonotype was seen many times. The chain recombines TRBV27 with TRBJ2-6; D is uncertain. Trimming stripped 5 bases from V and 0 bases from J, with 14 bases between. Germline-derived CDR1 and CDR2 are MNHEY and SMNVEV (reference sequence). This CDR3 is 17 amino acids long. CDR3 sequence: CASSPIIFGSGANVLTF. For the CDR3, the DNA is TGTGCCAGCAGTCCGATAATTTTCGGCTCTGGGGCCAACGTCCTGACTTTC.

This clonotype appeared many times. The CDR3 bases are TGTGCCAGCACCAACCAGGGGACTCCTAACACCGGGGAGCTGTTTTTT. Protein: CASTNQGTPNTGELFF. The chain carries TRBV6-2 or TRBV6-3 and TRBJ2-2, with D possibly called TRBD1 or TRBD2 (6 bases each). Germline loops: CDR1 MNHEY, CDR2 SVGEGT. The CDR3 spans 16 residues. Trimming pared 7 bases from V and 2 bases from J, leaving 17 bases between.

CDR3 sequence: CASKTGDSPLHF. For the CDR3, the DNA is TGTGCCAGCAAAACAGGAGATTCACCCCTCCACTTT. This sequence joins TRBV6-2 or TRBV6-3 and TRBJ1-6, with TRBD1 as a possible D gene (5 bases). Deletions cut 7 bases from V and 8 bases from J, with 9 bases between. This CDR3 is 12 amino acids long. Germline V lookup: CDR1 MNHEY, CDR2 SVGEGT.